The present T cell receptor beta chain was sequenced within a study of blood T cell repertoires in COVID-19. On the study more broadly: T cells, B-cell-depleted T cells, or PBMCs supplied cDNA or gDNA.

Per the original methods: Quantification of nucleated cells was approximated via reference gene primer amplification. Sequencing used immunoSEQ multiplex PCR; TCRdb keeps in-frame clones, though not all of them. The V and J calls and clone size come from that table; D and trimming were worked out from the DNA. The data hold approximately 170,000 clones, with around 82% observed a single time. This receptor was taken from a man aged 80 or over with COVID-19, enrolled during active disease. The sequenced material came from peripheral blood.

CDR3 residues: CASSPDRGNEKLFF. CDR3 nucleotide sequence: TGTGCCAGCAGCCCTGACAGGGGAAATGAAAAACTGTTTTTT. The V and J genes are TRBV3-1 (or the pseudogene TRBV3-2) and TRBJ1-4; 8 nucleotides align to TRBD1. Germline loops: CDR1 LGHDT, CDR2 YNNKEL (reference sequence). This CDR3 has 14 residues. J gave up 5 bases and V 4 bases, and 3 bases lay outside the gene matches.